The clone carrying this T cell receptor (beta chain) showed up just a few times. V lost 1 base and J lost 5, with 11 bases in between. The CDR3 runs to 14 residues. CDR1 and CDR2 from the germline V gene are SGHVS and FQNEAQ. The primer mix had 60 Vbeta and 13 Jbeta primers. Generated by immunoSEQ multiplex PCR, the TCRdb table keeps only in-frame clones and is missing some. The sample contains some 140,000 clones, around 80% of which appear only once. This specimen belongs to a study of cytomegalovirus exposure and HLA in healthy donors. Study information: Tens of millions of unique TCRs from HLA-typed donors made up an early data release.

This receptor was taken from a man aged 25 to 40 in good health. Sequenced sample: PBMCs. This chain uses TRBV7-8 with TRBJ2-5, with a tentative D call TRBD2 (5 bases). The CDR3 DNA is TGTGCCAGCAGCTTAGGAGCTAGCCGGGAGACCCAGTACTTC. Its translation: CASSLGASRETQYF.